Listed here are 24 T cell receptor beta chains from one sample, sequenced in a study of T cell changes during pregnancy in multiple sclerosis. Clones were sequenced by immunoSEQ multiplex PCR, and TCRdb holds only the in-frame ones, with some missing. Of about 41,000 clones detected, 89% appear once; the ten largest clones hold approximately 0.67%. The sequencing used CD4+ T cells from peripheral blood mononuclear cells, collected in the first trimester of pregnancy. The source is a female donor with multiple sclerosis, enrolled in a pregnancy study.

The chain joins TRBV18 to TRBJ2-7, with D possibly being TRBD1 (5 bases). The CDR3 runs 14 residues. Germline CDR1 is KGHSH and CDR2 is LQKENI. The V end was cut by 4 bases, the J end by 1 base, with 11 bases between. The CDR3 protein is CASSRRGTSYEQYF. CDR3 nucleotides: TGTGCCAGCTCACGAAGGGGCACTTCCTACGAGCAGTACTTC.

This clone was seen a few times. The sample carries other DNA sequences with the same CDR3. The chain links TRBV6-1 to TRBJ1-1, with 7 bases matching TRBD1. CDR1 and CDR2 (germline): MNHNS, SASEGT. The CDR3 totals 12 residues. J was trimmed by 10 bases and V by 4 bases; bases with no gene match: 6. CDR3 amino acids: CASSGTGARAFF. DNA for the CDR3: TGTGCCAGCAGTGGCACAGGGGCACGAGCTTTCTTT.

The chain carries TRBV7-2 and TRBJ2-3; a possible D gene is TRBD2 (6 bases). The germline V gene encodes CDR1 SGHTA and CDR2 FQGNSA. This CDR3 spans 14 amino acids. Trimming left V 1 base short and J 4 bases short, with 9 bases between. This CDR3 is CASSLDGSADTQYF. DNA for the CDR3: TGTGCCAGCAGCTTAGACGGGAGCGCAGATACGCAGTATTTT.

The chain uses TRBV9 and TRBJ2-3, with 8 bases matching TRBD2. Germline CDR1 and CDR2: SGDLS and YYNGEE. The trim removed 2 bases at V and 2 bases at J, leaving 4 bases unmatched. There are 15 residues in the CDR3. CDR3 region: CASSVGLVDTDTQYF. CDR3 nucleotides: TGTGCCAGCAGCGTGGGACTAGTAGACACAGATACGCAGTATTTT.

The chain combines TRBV7-8 with TRBJ2-3; 9 bases agree with TRBD2. Germline V gives CDR1 SGHVS, CDR2 FQNEAQ. V trimming: 4 bases; J trimming: 0 bases; junction bases outside the gene matches: 11. This CDR3 has 18 amino acids. CDR3 residues: CASSYVGGRASSTDTQYF. In nucleotides, the CDR3 is TGTGCCAGCAGCTACGTGGGCGGGAGGGCTTCTAGCACAGATACGCAGTATTTT.

The V and J genes are TRBV12-5 and TRBJ2-1, with no clear D. The length of the CDR3 is 17 residues. V was clipped by 3 bases and J by 4 bases, with 19 bases between them. The germline V gene has CDR1 LGHNT and CDR2 FRNRAP. Written as DNA, the CDR3 is TGTGCTAGTGGTTTACTGATGGGCAAAGGCTCTTACAATGAGCAGTTCTTC. Amino acids: CASGLLMGKGSYNEQFF.

J is TRBJ2-1 and V is TRBV5-1, with 8 bases fitting TRBD2. This CDR3 is 15 amino acids long. V lost 4 bases and J lost 3; bases outside the gene matches: 6. Germline CDR1 is SGHRS and CDR2 is YFSETQ. CDR3 in amino acids: CASSKDGTSYNEQFF. CDR3 bases: TGCGCCAGCAGCAAAGACGGGACTAGCTACAATGAGCAGTTCTTC. Filled out from reference TRBV5-1 and TRBJ2-1, the complete variable domain reads KAGVTQTPRYLIKTRGQQVTLSCSPISGHRSVSWYQQTPGQGLQFLFEYFSETQRNKGNFPGRFSGRQFSNSRSEMNVSTLELGDSALYLCASSKDGTSYNEQFFGPGTRLTVL.

The chain uses TRBV5-1 and TRBJ2-7; 9 nucleotides match TRBD1. This CDR3 has 15 residues. Trimming at V came to 4 bases and at J to 6 bases, leaving 11 bases not matched to a gene. CDR1 and CDR2 from the germline V gene are SGHRS and YFSETQ. CDR3: CASSRDGTGSVEQYF. The CDR3 coding sequence is TGCGCCAGCAGCCGGGACGGGACAGGGTCGGTCGAGCAGTACTTC.

This clone has only one observation. One end of the junction is discordant with germline, which a read error may explain. The chain employs TRBV18 and TRBJ1-5; 8 bases agree with TRBD1. The CDR3 totals 13 residues. CDR1 and CDR2 from the germline V gene are KGHSH and LQKENI. CDR3 in DNA: TGTGCCAGCTCACAGGACAGGGATCAGCCTCAGCATTTT. Translated, it gives CASSQDRDQPQHF.

The rearrangement joins TRBV6-5 to TRBJ1-2, with 7 bases aligning to TRBD1. V was pared by 0 bases and J by 0 bases, with 1 base of the junction left unmatched. CDR3 length: 15 residues. Looked up from germline, CDR1 is MNHEY and CDR2 is SVGAGI. The CDR3 region is CASSYSGQSNYGYTF. The CDR3 DNA follows: TGTGCCAGCAGTTACTCGGGACAGTCTAACTATGGCTACACCTTC.

The CDR3, as DNA: TGTGCCAGTAGTTTCTCACACAGGACAGGGTTAACCGGGGAGCTGTTTTTT. It is translated as CASSFSHRTGLTGELFF. The rearrangement uses TRBV19 and TRBJ2-2; 8 nucleotides agree with TRBD1. V shed 5 bases, J shed 5 bases, and the junction held 13 bases outside the gene matches. The germline V gene has CDR1 LNHDA and CDR2 SQIVND (reference sequence). This CDR3 region has 17 residues.

J is TRBJ2-3 and V is TRBV6-5; the D gene is possibly TRBD1 (5 bases). This CDR3 is built from 14 residues. Per germline, CDR1 MNHEY and CDR2 SVGAGI. Trimming cost V 6 bases and J 0 bases, with 10 bases left between them. CDR3 in amino acids: CASRGRGSTDTQYF. For the CDR3, the DNA is TGTGCCAGCAGGGGAAGGGGTAGCACAGATACGCAGTATTTT.

This rearrangement joins TRBV7-2 to TRBJ2-2; D remains unclear. Germline lookup yields CDR1 SGHTA and CDR2 FQGNSA. CDR3 length: 12 residues. The germline V and J ends were trimmed by 2 bases and 7 bases, with 5 bases remaining between them. CDR3 in DNA: TGTGCCAGCAGCTTATTCGGCGGGGAGCTGTTTTTT. The encoded protein is CASSLFGGELFF.

V is TRBV28 and J is TRBJ2-7, with TRBD2 identical over 13 bases. Trimming removed 6 bases from V and 7 bases from J; junction bases left unmatched: 6. The CDR3 is made up of 14 amino acids. In germline, CDR1 is MDHEN, CDR2 SYDVKM. The DNA of the CDR3 is TGTGCCAGCAGACGGACTAGCGGGAGTTTTGAGCAGTACTTC. Translated: CASRRTSGSFEQYF.

The V and J genes are TRBV28 and TRBJ2-2; the D gene is possibly TRBD1 (5 bases). Germline V gene sequence: CDR1 MDHEN, CDR2 SYDVKM. The CDR3 is 14 amino acids. V shed 9 bases and J shed 1 base, with 12 bases lying between them. As DNA, the CDR3 is TGTGCCAGTCAGGGTTTCGGGAACACCGGGGAGCTGTTTTTT. Translated: CASQGFGNTGELFF.

The J gene is TRBJ1-5, the V gene TRBV19, with 10 bases fitting TRBD1. The CDR3 covers 16 residues. The germline gives CDR1 LNHDA, CDR2 SQIVND (reference sequence). V lost 5 bases, J lost 4 bases, and 8 bases stayed unmatched. The CDR3 spells CASSGDRGPQNQPQHF. CDR3 bases: TGTGCCAGTAGTGGGGACAGGGGACCCCAGAATCAGCCCCAGCATTTT.

This clone was counted a single time. The V and J genes are TRBV5-1 and TRBJ2-7; no firm D call. The CDR3 loop spans 14 amino acids. Germline CDR1 reads SGHRS; CDR2 reads YFSETQ. The V gene lost 1 base and the J gene lost 4 bases, with 12 bases spanning the gap. The CDR3 region is CASSLNLGVYEQYF. The CDR3 nucleotides are TGCGCCAGCAGCTTGAATTTGGGCGTATACGAGCAGTACTTC.

The rearrangement links TRBV7-2 to TRBJ2-2; 8 bases are shared with TRBD1. V lost 7 bases, J lost 2 bases, and 6 bases stayed unmatched. Germline lookup yields CDR1 SGHTA and CDR2 FQGNSA. This CDR3 region has 15 residues. CDR3 protein: CASTADRVNTGELFF. The CDR3 nucleotides read TGTGCCAGCACCGCGGACAGGGTTAACACCGGGGAGCTGTTTTTT.

V and J are TRBV4-2 and TRBJ2-7; 7 bases are a match to TRBD2. The CDR3 totals 16 residues. The V and J ends lost 0 bases and 2 bases, in that order; junction bases with no gene match: 7. The germline V gene has CDR1 LGHNA and CDR2 YNFKEQ. This CDR3 is CASSQDGAGVAYEQYF. The CDR3 nucleotides read TGTGCCAGCAGCCAAGATGGGGCGGGGGTGGCCTACGAGCAGTACTTC.

This chain connects TRBV2 to TRBJ1-1; tentatively, D is TRBD1 (5 bases). The V gene lost 1 base and the J gene lost 1 base, with 10 bases spanning the gap. Germline CDR1 SNHLY, CDR2 FYNNEI. The CDR3 has 15 residues. In nucleotides, the CDR3 is TGTGCCAGCAGTGAAGAAACAGGAAAGAACACTGAAGCTTTCTTT. This encodes CASSEETGKNTEAFF. The full variable domain, its missing parts supplied by reference TRBV2 and TRBJ1-1, is EPEVTQTPSHQVTQMGQEVILRCVPISNHLYFYWYRQILGQKVEFLVSFYNNEISEKSEIFDDQFSVERPDGSNFTLKIRSTKLEDSAMYFCASSEETGKNTEAFFGQGTRLTVV.

This clone was picked up one time. The chain couples TRBV5-1 to TRBJ1-5; 9 bases match TRBD1. Germline trimming cut 4 bases from V and 4 bases from J; bases unmatched to any gene: 6. Germline V gives CDR1 SGHRS, CDR2 YFSETQ. This CDR3 region has 15 residues. CDR3 in amino acids: CASSPGQGSNQPQHF. CDR3 nucleotide sequence: TGCGCCAGCAGCCCCGGACAGGGGAGTAATCAGCCCCAGCATTTT.

Comment on this clone: A junction end diverges from the germline sequence, so it may reflect a read error. This sequence joins TRBV7-7 and TRBJ2-5, with TRBD2 identical over 7 bases. CDR1 SSHAT and CDR2 FNYEAQ come from the germline V gene (reference sequence). The CDR3 spans 15 residues. DNA for the CDR3: TGTGCTAGCAGCTTAGCGGGCACCCTGGGAGAGACCCAGTACTTC. Amino acid sequence: CASSLAGTLGETQYF.

The chain employs TRBV30 and TRBJ2-2; no firm D call. The germline CDR1 and CDR2 sequences are GTSNPN and SVGIG (reference sequence). Between the trimmed V and J ends, which lost 4 bases and 1 base, there was a span of 4 bases. The CDR3 covers 12 residues. The chain's CDR3 is CAWNWNTGELFF. CDR3 coding DNA: TGTGCCTGGAACTGGAACACCGGGGAGCTGTTTTTT.

The V and J genes are TRBV7-2 and TRBJ2-3; D possibly corresponds to TRBD2 (5 bases). Trimming took 2 bases from V and 10 from J, leaving 10 bases between them. Germline CDR1 SGHTA, CDR2 FQGNSA. The length of the CDR3 is 12 residues. In nucleotides, the CDR3 is TGTGCCAGCAGCTTAACTGAGGGTCCGCAGTATTTT. Translated: CASSLTEGPQYF.